This TCR beta chain was sequenced during a study of blood T cell repertoires in COVID-19. V shed 3 bases, J shed 6 bases, and the junction held 3 bases outside the gene matches. The V gene's germline CDR1 is LNHDA and CDR2 SQIVND (reference sequence). The CDR3 runs to 13 residues. The repertoire was sequenced with immunoSEQ multiplex PCR; TCRdb's copy has only in-frame clones and lacks some. The profile shows about 140,000 clones, about three quarters of them singletons. The V call is TRBV19, the J call TRBJ2-7, with 9 bases matching TRBD1. The clonotype comes from a man older than 75 with acute or convalescent COVID-19. The sample consisted of peripheral blood. CDR3 DNA sequence: TGTGCCAGTAGTATGGGACAGGGTGGCGAGCAGTACTTC. Its protein is CASSMGQGGEQYF.